This T cell receptor (beta chain) was sequenced during a study of response to subunit inactivated influenza vaccine. Concerning this clonotype: Its antigen is still unknown.

TCRdb re-derived calls from the RT-PCR reads in MiXCR, one entry per CDR3 protein. The sample consists of around 760,000 distinct CDR3 sequences, approximately 13% of them appearing once. The J segment lost 3 bases and the V segment lost 1 base, leaving 9 bases of the junction unmatched. The CDR3 spans 16 residues. The V gene's germline CDR1 is DFQATT and CDR2 SNEGSKA (reference sequence). Overall study results and limits: The authors offered the suggestion that each seasonal influenza vaccination recruits few new T cells.

Source: PBMCs from blood, taken 14 to 15 days before vaccination. The chain recombines TRBV20-1 with TRBJ2-3, with 8 bases matching TRBD2. The TCR sequence derives from a man in his fifties or sixties who received an inactivated influenza vaccine. CDR3 DNA: TGCAGTGCTAGAGTTAGCGGCGGGGGGCAGACAGATACGCAGTATTTT. This translates into CSARVSGGGQTDTQYF.